The 5 T cell receptor beta chains below all came from one sample that was sequenced in a study of blood T cell repertoires in COVID-19. Repertoires were generated with immunoSEQ multiplex PCR, while TCRdb's copy carries only in-frame clones and drops some. Of 200,000 or so clones in the sample, roughly nine tenths were seen once. Sequenced input: PBMCs or T cells enriched from blood (not recorded which). These receptors all stem from a woman aged 18-35 years in a cohort exposed to, infected with or recovered from COVID-19 (not recorded which).

The chain carries TRBV5-1 and TRBJ2-2, with 11 bases fitting TRBD2. V lost 4 bases to trimming and J lost 1 base; unmatched junction nucleotides: 6. CDR3 length: 17 amino acids. Germline V gene lookup returns CDR1 SGHRS and CDR2 YFSETQ. The CDR3 loop reads CASSLTGTSGNTGELFF. The CDR3 nucleotides read TGCGCCAGCAGCCTGACGGGGACTAGCGGGAACACCGGGGAGCTGTTTTTT.

Turning to this clone: The junction departs from the called germline gene at one end, perhaps through a read error. This chain uses TRBV7-8 with TRBJ1-1; D is ambiguous. The germline CDR1 and CDR2 sequences are SGHVS and FQNEAQ. The CDR3 loop spans 21 amino acids. The CDR3 DNA reads as TGTGCCAGCAGCCTACCCACTAATAGCCACGAGGACCCCACCGGATGGACTGAAGTTTTCTTT. It yields the protein CASSLPTNSHEDPTGWTEVFF.

The chain combines TRBV7-9 with TRBJ2-1; TRBD2 matches 7 bases. CDR3 length: 15 residues. Germline values: CDR1 SEHNR, CDR2 FQNEAQ (reference sequence). V lost 4 bases to trimming and J lost 5 bases; unmatched junction nucleotides: 8. This chain's CDR3 is CASSSLAVGDNEQFF. As DNA, the CDR3 is TGTGCCAGCAGCTCGCTAGCGGTTGGAGACAATGAGCAGTTCTTC.

The V and J genes are TRBV4-1 and TRBJ1-1, with 7 bases identical to TRBD1. This CDR3 spans 15 amino acids. V shed 3 bases, J shed 6 bases, and the junction held 10 bases outside the gene matches. Per the germline V gene, CDR1 is MGHRA and CDR2 is YSYEKL. The DNA for the CDR3 is TGCGCCAGCAGCCAGATGGGACAGATCATCGCTGAAGCTTTCTTT. Encoded protein: CASSQMGQIIAEAFF.

The gene calls are TRBV7-6 and TRBJ2-3; 8 bases fit TRBD1. CDR3 length: 15 residues. V was pared by 5 bases and J by 2 bases, with 6 bases of the junction left unmatched. Germline V gives CDR1 SGHVS, CDR2 FNYEAQ. CDR3 DNA sequence: TGTGCCAGCAGCCTCGACAGGGGTTACACAGATACGCAGTATTTT. This gives the protein CASSLDRGYTDTQYF.